The TCR beta chain described here comes from a study of T-cell reconstitution after alpha-beta-depleted transplantation in children. CDR1 and CDR2 (germline): DFQATT, SNEGSKA (reference sequence). The CDR3 is 12 amino acids. The authors prepared the TCRbeta library with unique molecular identifiers. TCRdb reanalysed the PCR reads using MiXCR and keeps one entry per CDR3 protein. This table has around 300,000 distinct CDR3 sequences, around 10% appearing once. As to this clonotype: This sequence may be a read error, since a much larger clone differs from it by one base.

The source material was peripheral blood, sampled 180 days after TCRalphabeta/CD19-depleted stem cell transplant. This clonotype was sampled from a male patient aged 2 to 10 who had a stem cell transplant for chronic granulomatous disease, so the T cells may come from the graft donor. The rearrangement joins TRBV20-1 to TRBJ2-5, with a weak D call TRBD2 (6 bases). The CDR3: CSAEPGAETQHF. CDR3 DNA sequence: TGCAGTGCGGAGCCGGGAGCGGAGACCCAGCACTTC.